This entry concerns a single T cell receptor (beta chain). Germline trimming cut 0 bases from V and 5 bases from J; bases unmatched to any gene: 9. The germline V gene encodes CDR1 MNHEY and CDR2 SVGAGI. This CDR3 has 16 residues. Authors' data handling: Reference gene primer amplification yielded estimated nucleated cell counts. Libraries were prepared by immunoSEQ multiplex PCR; TCRdb keeps only in-frame clonotypes and omits some of them. That table gives V, J and clone size, and the DNA gave D and trimming. The sample comprises about 150,000 clones, roughly 72% of which are singletons, and approximately 3.7% rests with the top ten. This record belongs to a study of blood T cell repertoires in COVID-19. The overall study: Sources were T cells, B-cell-depleted T cells, or PBMCs; the material itself was cDNA or gDNA.

The chain carries TRBV6-5 and TRBJ2-5, with 7 bases aligning to TRBD1. The sequenced material came from peripheral blood. The receptor was isolated from a woman of 80 years or more with acute or convalescent COVID-19. CDR3 loop: CASSYSYRTGRETQYF. In DNA form, the CDR3 reads TGTGCCAGCAGTTACTCCTACCGGACAGGTCGGGAGACCCAGTACTTC.